The clone carrying this TCR beta chain has a handful of counts. Antigen specificity is unknown. The record originates from a study of human T cells and chemical hapten exposure. Whole-study context: Diphenylcyclopropenone was applied weekly to patients' scalps across the roughly 23-week study.

Library construction involved attaching unique molecular identifiers to individual cDNA molecules, which allowed quantitative, reproducible TCR counting. The authors' processing: There were a median of roughly 100,000 TCRs per sample, with a range from about 23,224 to 690,600. TCRdb re-called the RACE reads through MiXCR, storing one row per CDR3 protein. TCRdb's processing, not the study's, gives the V and J calls here. This repertoire shows 200,000 to 300,000 distinct CDR3 sequences, roughly 8.9% found once; its top ten account for approximately 2.3%. Regarding the study as a whole: With DPC sensitization, TCRs exceeding 1 in 1000 frequency showed no change.

Time point noted: pre-sensitization, week 0. Sample treatment: therapeutic diphenylcyclopropenone sensitization with weekly scalp DPC. The specimen comprised whole blood, sampled in connection with sensitization to the hapten diphenylcyclopropenone (DPC). This receptor was taken from a woman in her thirties or forties with alopecia areata. Some clones in this sample may be carry-over from other donors' samples.

This CDR3 reads CASSLWEGSNSPLHF. The CDR3 bases are TGTGCCAGCAGCTTGTGGGAGGGGAGCAATTCACCCCTCCACTTT. V usage is TRBV5-5 and J usage is TRBJ1-6, with a possible D match to TRBD1 (5 bases). The CDR3 runs to 15 residues. V was trimmed by 1 base and J by 7 bases, leaving 12 bases between them. Germline V gene lookup returns CDR1 SGHKS and CDR2 YYEKEE (reference sequence).